Following are 3 T cell receptor beta chains from one sample sequenced in a study of blood T cell repertoires in COVID-19. TCRdb's copy holds only in-frame clones and misses some; the assay was immunoSEQ multiplex PCR. The sample records approximately 350,000 clones, 85% to 90% being singletons. What was sequenced was peripheral blood. These receptors all stem from a woman aged 45-65 years with COVID-19, enrolled during active disease.

This clone came up a few times. The V gene is TRBV4-1, the J gene TRBJ2-7, with D perhaps TRBD2 (6 bases). Trimming pared 0 bases from V and 2 bases from J, leaving 17 bases between. The CDR3 has 17 amino acids. CDR1 and CDR2 from the germline V gene are MGHRA and YSYEKL. CDR3 protein: CASSQEGASAYPYEQYF. DNA for the CDR3: TGCGCCAGCAGCCAAGAAGGAGCTAGCGCATATCCCTACGAGCAGTACTTC.

In its sample, this clone was seen a few times. The CDR3: CAWSVPGWNSPLHF. CDR3 bases: TGTGCCTGGAGTGTGCCAGGGTGGAATTCACCCCTCCACTTT. V usage is TRBV30 and J usage is TRBJ1-6; tentative D call: TRBD1 (5 bases). Germline values: CDR1 GTSNPN, CDR2 SVGIG (reference sequence). Trimming cost V 0 bases and J 7 bases, with 10 bases left between them. The CDR3 is 14 amino acids.

This clone was detected a few times. V usage is TRBV7-9 and J usage is TRBJ1-2, with D unclear. There are 10 residues in the CDR3. Germline CDR1 and CDR2: SEHNR and FQNEAQ (reference sequence). V lost 11 bases, J lost 5 bases, and 9 bases lay in between. CDR3 sequence (DNA): TGTGCCCTTCAGGCTTATGGCTACACCTTC. Amino acid sequence: CALQAYGYTF. The full variable domain, rest sourced from reference TRBV7-9 and TRBJ1-2, is DTGVSQNPRHKITKRGQNVTFRCDPISEHNRLYWYRQTLGQGPEFLTYFQNEAQLEKSRLLSDRFSAERPKGSFSTLEIQRTEQGDSAMYLCALQAYGYTFGSGTRLTVV.